The 18 T cell receptor delta chains below were found in one sample sequenced in a study of γδ T cells in repeated Plasmodium falciparum infection. Flow sorting of PBMC yielded separate Vgamma9/Vdelta2+ and Vdelta2-negative gammadelta T cell populations for bulk repertoire analysis. TCRdb re-called the multiplex PCR reads through CATT. The sample contains 85,000 to 100,000 delta-chain clones, roughly 0.9% of which appear only once. Sequencing was performed on gamma-delta T cells from blood. All receptors come from a pool of human donors (malaria-infected and uninfected, not separated).

This clone was seen only a few times. Only one base separates this from a far larger clonotype, so it likely reflects a read error. The V gene corresponds to TRDV1; no J gene was called; TRDD3 reflects the table's D call only, with no check against the DNA. Germline-derived CDR1 and CDR2 are TSWWSYY and QGS. CDR3 length: 22 residues. CDR3 coding DNA: TGTGCTCTTGGGGACATTTTCCCTTCTACCAGTACTGGGGGCCTGTACACCGATAAACTCATCTTC. Translating it yields CALGDIFPSTSTGGLYTDKLIF.

This clone was counted many times. TCRdb pairs this DNA with a much larger clone's protein that differs at residue 4, likely a read error; the protein shown was translated from the DNA. The chain is built from TRDV2 and TRDJ1; TRDD3 matches 8 bases. Germline CDR1 is GEAIGNYY and CDR2 is EKD. The CDR3 consists of 15 residues. J lost 0 bases, V lost 5 bases, and 7 bases had no gene match. The CDR3 protein is CACGLLGENTDKLIF. CDR3 DNA: TGTGCCTGTGGCCTTCTGGGGGAAAACACCGATAAACTCATCTTT.

In this sample, this clone turned up many times. A read error is the likely source, as a far larger clone sits one nucleotide away. The sample holds other DNA sequences that translate to the same CDR3. The V call is TRDV2, the J call TRDJ1; 8 bases fit TRDD3. TCRdb does not report a J gene; here it was assigned by matching the DNA to germline references. V dropped 1 base and J dropped 8; count of bases not matched to a gene: 11. This CDR3 comprises 15 residues. CDR1 and CDR2 (germline): GEAIGNYY, EKD. This CDR3 is CACDTLAGGLDKLIF. The CDR3, as DNA: TGTGCCTGTGACACGTTGGCTGGGGGACTCGACAAACTCATCTTT.

This clone was seen repeatedly, ten times or more. This likely came from a read error, as a far larger clone is one base away. The sample contains more than one DNA sequence encoding this CDR3. The V gene is TRDV2, the J gene TRDJ1, with 7 bases lining up with TRDD3. Germline V gene lookup returns CDR1 GEAIGNYY and CDR2 EKD. The CDR3 loop spans 17 amino acids. The CDR3 nucleotides read TGTGCCTGCGACCGGATGGGGGGATCTCCGGGCACCGATAAACTAATCTTT. Its protein product is CACDRMGGSPGTDKLIF.

This clone has more than one count but fewer than ten. It is likely a read error: a sequence one base away is far more abundant. The sample holds other DNA sequences that translate to the same CDR3. The V call is TRDV2, the J call TRDJ1, with TRDD3 matching 10 bases. TCRdb carries no J gene annotation; the J gene was assigned here by matching the DNA with germline. The CDR3 length is 21 residues. The V segment lost 0 bases and the J segment 0 bases; nucleotides outside the gene matches: 18. Per the germline V gene, CDR1 is GEAIGNYY and CDR2 is EKD. The CDR3 reads CACDTVTGGYAERKDTDKLIF. CDR3 sequence (DNA): TGTGCCTGTGACACCGTTACCGGGGGATACGCCGAGCGGAAGGACACCGATAAACTCATCTTT.

In this sample, this clone turned up a few times. TCRdb attributes to this sequence the protein of a much larger clone, which differs from the DNA translation at residue 16; a read error is likely, and the protein displayed is translated from the DNA. CDR3 sequence (DNA): TGTGCTCTTGGGGAACTAGATGGGATACTTCCGTACACCGATAAACCCATCTTT. This encodes CALGELDGILPYTDKPIF. No J gene was assigned, while the V gene was called as TRDV1; TRDD3, the table's D call, lacks a check against the DNA. The CDR3 has 18 amino acids. CDR1 and CDR2 from the germline V gene are TSWWSYY and QGS.

This clone was seen a few times. TCRdb's entry gives the protein of a much larger clone, which mismatches this DNA's translation at residue 4, likely from a read error; the protein reported here is translated from the DNA. The V gene is TRDV2, the J gene TRDJ1; 11 nucleotides match TRDD3. No J segment appears in TCRdb, so it was assigned here by matching the sequence to germline. The germline V gene encodes CDR1 GEAIGNYY and CDR2 EKD. CDR3 length: 20 residues. The ends lost 5 bases at V and 1 base at J; junction bases unmatched: 20. CDR3 loop: CACGPLGGGYAGIGTDKLIF. DNA of the CDR3: TGTGCCTGTGGCCCCCTGGGTGGGGGATACGCAGGTATCGGCACCGATAAACTCATCTTT.

In regard to this clone: A far larger clone is one base from this, pointing to a likely read error. The identical CDR3 is also encoded by other nucleotide sequences in the sample. The rearrangement uses TRDV1 and TRDJ1; TRDD3 agrees at 12 bases. No J gene was available from TCRdb, and it was assigned here by a germline match of the DNA. Germline lookup yields CDR1 TSWWSYY and CDR2 QGS. This CDR3 is built from 19 residues. The trim removed 1 base at V and 9 bases at J, leaving 18 bases unmatched. The CDR3 sequence: CALGEPYFPPTGGYRELIF. For the CDR3, the DNA is TGTGCTCTTGGGGAACCGTATTTCCCCCCGACTGGGGGATACCGAGAACTCATCTTT.

This clone was recorded a few times. The mismatch at residue 16 between this DNA's translation and the TCRdb protein of a much larger clone likely reflects a read error; the protein shown is translated from the DNA. A V gene of TRDV2 was called, but no J gene was assigned; the D call of TRDD3 is as the table states it, not checked on the DNA. Germline V lookup: CDR1 GEAIGNYY, CDR2 EKD. This CDR3 is built from 18 residues. CDR3 amino acids: CACDKLGAPPSYTDKPIF. CDR3 bases: TGTGCCTGTGACAAACTGGGGGCTCCTCCTTCGTACACCGATAAACCCATCTTT.

As to this clone: TCRdb shows a much larger clone's protein in place of this DNA's translation, and the two differ at residue 6, likely through a read error; the protein shown is translated from the DNA. The rearrangement uses TRDV2 and TRDJ1; D uncertain. The J gene is not listed in TCRdb, so it was assigned here from a DNA match to germline. In germline, CDR1 is GEAIGNYY, CDR2 EKD. V was trimmed by 2 bases and J by 0 bases, leaving 9 bases between them. CDR3 length: 14 residues. In nucleotides, the CDR3 is TGTGCCTGTGACAGGCCCCGATACACCGATAAACTCATCTTT. Translating it yields CACDRPRYTDKLIF.

As concerns this clone: TCRdb attributes to this sequence the protein of a much larger clone, which differs from the DNA translation at residue 5; a read error is likely, and the protein displayed is translated from the DNA. This sequence joins TRDV1 and TRDJ1, with a weak D call TRDD3 (5 bases). The J gene, left out of TCRdb, was set here by checking the DNA against germline. V dropped 4 bases and J dropped 3 bases, with 27 bases sitting between them. The CDR3 loop spans 19 amino acids. Germline CDR1 is TSWWSYY and CDR2 is QGS. The CDR3 DNA reads as TGTGCTCTTGGGGGGCCGCCGGGGGTTATCCCCCAGTACGCCGATAAACTCATCTTT. This translates into CALGGPPGVIPQYADKLIF.

This clone has just a few counts. This likely traces to a read error, being one base from a far larger clone. This sample also contains other DNA sequences that code for the same CDR3. The rearrangement uses TRDV2 and TRDJ3, with a weak D call TRDD2 (6 bases). Matching the DNA to germline supplied the J gene, which TCRdb does not give. Trimming removed 0 bases at V and 4 bases at J, with 33 bases between. Germline V lookup: CDR1 GEAIGNYY, CDR2 EKD. CDR3 length: 24 residues. The CDR3 sequence is CACDTVLRSGETDRSSWDTRQMFF. The CDR3 DNA reads as TGTGCCTGTGACACCGTCCTACGGTCGGGAGAAACAGATAGAAGCTCTTGGGACACCCGACAGATGTTTTTC.

A note on this clone: TCRdb pairs this DNA with a much larger clone's protein that differs at residue 6, likely a read error; the protein shown was translated from the DNA. The chain is built from TRDV2 and TRDJ1; maybe TRDD3 (6 bases). Here the J gene was assigned by germline matching of the DNA, as TCRdb has none. Germline values: CDR1 GEAIGNYY, CDR2 EKD. The ends were cut back, 1 base at V and 0 bases at J, with 32 bases in the middle. The CDR3 is made up of 22 amino acids. The CDR3 coding sequence is TGTGCCTGTGACACTATAAGGGATGGGGGGACCAATACAGGGGACTACACCGATAAACTCATCTTT. The encoded protein is CACDTIRDGGTNTGDYTDKLIF.

In this sample, this clone turned up many times. J is TRDJ1 and V is TRDV1; 13 bases are a match to TRDD3. Looked up from germline, CDR1 is TSWWSYY and CDR2 is QGS. V dropped 0 bases and J dropped 4; count of bases not matched to a gene: 26. This CDR3 contains 24 residues. CDR3 sequence: CALGELRLPSLITGGYGLHDKLIF. The CDR3 DNA sequence: TGTGCTCTTGGGGAACTCCGCTTGCCTTCCCTAATTACTGGGGGATACGGACTCCACGATAAACTCATCTTT.

To note about this clone: The protein recorded in TCRdb matches a much larger clone and deviates from this DNA's translation at residue 15, suggesting a read error; the protein here is obtained by translating the DNA. The chain carries TRDV1 and TRDJ1; 9 bases line up with TRDD2. The J gene was not available in TCRdb and was assigned here by matching the DNA to germline segments. CDR1 is TSWWSYY and CDR2 is QGS in the germline V gene. The CDR3 runs to 23 residues. With 1 base clipped from V and 0 bases from J, the junction kept 24 bases outside the gene matches. CDR3: CALGEHCCRPSYSYRGYTDKLIF. The CDR3 nucleotides are TGTGCTCTTGGGGAACATTGTTGTAGGCCTTCCTACTCCTACAGGGGATACACCGATAAACTCATCTTT.

This clone was detected ten times or more. The protein given by TCRdb reflects a much larger clone and differs at residue 10 from this DNA's translation, likely from a read error; the protein shown is the DNA's translation. The chain uses TRDV2 and TRDJ1; TRDD3 matches 10 bases. The CDR3 is 18 amino acids. Germline V gives CDR1 GEAIGNYY, CDR2 EKD. The V and J ends lost 2 bases and 2 bases, in that order; junction bases with no gene match: 13. The CDR3 DNA reads TGTGCCTGTGACAAGGGGGATACGGCCGCATCGCAGACCGATAAACTCATCTTT. This sequence encodes CACDKGDTAASQTDKLIF.

Note on this clone: A far larger clone lies a single base away; this is likely a read error. The sample contains more than one DNA sequence encoding this CDR3. The genes are TRDV1 and TRDJ1, with D tentatively TRDD2 (5 bases). CDR1 is TSWWSYY, CDR2 QGS, per germline. The germline V and J ends were trimmed by 3 bases and 5 bases, with 37 bases remaining between them. This CDR3 has 22 residues. CDR3 loop: CALGDYHRPTYDWTGATDKLIF. CDR3 nucleotides: TGTGCTCTTGGGGACTACCACCGCCCTACGTACGATTGGACGGGCGCCACAGATAAACTCATCTTT.

This clone was recorded many times. The protein recorded in TCRdb does not match the translated DNA at residue 7; the protein presented here comes from translating the DNA. The chain combines TRDV1 with TRDJ1; D is perhaps TRDD3 (6 bases). V shed 8 bases and J shed 0 bases, with 13 bases lying between them. The germline gives CDR1 TSWWSYY, CDR2 QGS. This CDR3 spans 14 amino acids. The CDR3 protein is CALKSGVNTDKLIF. CDR3 DNA sequence: TGTGCTCTTAAGTCTGGGGTCAACACCGATAAACTCATCTTT.